A selection of T cell receptor beta chains follows, all from one sample in a study of PD-1 blockade in classical Hodgkin lymphoma. Assay used: immunoSEQ multiplex PCR; TCRdb lists only in-frame clones, some missing. This repertoire shows 6,000 to 7,500 clones, over 70% found once; its top ten account for about 42%. The sample consisted of peripheral blood mononuclear cells (PBMCs), taken before the fourth cycle of nivolumab. These receptors were obtained from a human donor with classical Hodgkin lymphoma. CDR3s leave out the opening cysteine and the closing phenylalanine or tryptophan. Fields, in order: CDR3 protein, J gene, V gene.

CDR3aa: ASSLAWAGESSYEQY; j_gene: TRBJ2-7; v_gene: TRBV5-4
CDR3aa: ASSVGPGKEETQY; j_gene: TRBJ2-5; v_gene: TRBV9
CDR3aa: ASSPPGGTVYNEQF; j_gene: TRBJ2-1; v_gene: TRBV18
CDR3aa: ASSLTGNTEAF; j_gene: TRBJ1-1; v_gene: TRBV27
CDR3aa: ASSQRLVGADTQY; j_gene: TRBJ2-3; v_gene: TRBV4-3
CDR3aa: ASSPRLRWGGGEYTGELF; j_gene: TRBJ2-2; v_gene: TRBV27
CDR3aa: ASSLSGPQTGNTIY; j_gene: TRBJ1-3; v_gene: TRBV7-6
CDR3aa: ASSQQGWETQY; j_gene: TRBJ2-5; v_gene: TRBV5-8
CDR3aa: ASTGAPNQPQH; j_gene: TRBJ1-5; v_gene: TRBV6-5
CDR3aa: ASSLQRNTDTQY; j_gene: TRBJ2-3; v_gene: TRBV5-4
CDR3aa: ASSLGGVYSNQPQH; j_gene: TRBJ1-5; v_gene: TRBV18
CDR3aa: ASRTNRGLLGELF; j_gene: TRBJ2-2; v_gene: TRBV7-8
CDR3aa: ASSPGLAGLFKTQY; j_gene: TRBJ2-5; v_gene: TRBV7-9
CDR3aa: ASSQDFGENTDTQY; j_gene: TRBJ2-3; v_gene: TRBV14
CDR3aa: ASSLSSGFLPYEQY; j_gene: TRBJ2-7; v_gene: TRBV7-2
CDR3aa: ASSYSSGANVLT; j_gene: TRBJ2-6; v_gene: TRBV6-6
CDR3aa: ASSIAGTSGSEQF; j_gene: TRBJ2-1; v_gene: TRBV5-1
CDR3aa: ASSEAGAETQY; j_gene: TRBJ2-5; v_gene: TRBV2
CDR3aa: ASSLENTGTGELF; j_gene: .; v_gene: TRBV5-1
CDR3aa: ASSLPRDELF; j_gene: TRBJ1-4; v_gene: TRBV28
CDR3aa: ASSTGLAGQETQY; j_gene: TRBJ2-5; v_gene: TRBV19
CDR3aa: ASGEYTGELF; j_gene: TRBJ2-2; v_gene: TRBV5-1
CDR3aa: ASSIAGEETQY; j_gene: TRBJ2-5; v_gene: TRBV7-9
CDR3aa: ASSTPGSGGSYEQY; j_gene: TRBJ2-7; v_gene: TRBV19